The 11 T cell receptor beta chains given below trace back to one sample, sequenced in a study of shared clonotypes between healthy human individuals. Repertoires were generated with immunoSEQ multiplex PCR, while TCRdb's copy carries only in-frame clones and drops some. Seen here are over 850,000 clones, approximately 80% observed once, and the top ten hold 0.6% to 0.7%. Sequenced input: memory CD4+ T cells from PBMCs. Described subset: CD45RA-negative fraction. The receptors here all came from a man between 18 and 29 years old in good health. Some clones in this sample may be carry-over from other donors' samples.

The rearrangement uses TRBV15 and TRBJ1-4; perhaps TRBD1 as D (6 bases). The germline V and J ends were trimmed by 0 bases and 5 bases, with 16 bases remaining between them. This CDR3 has 17 residues. CDR1 LNHNV and CDR2 YYDKDF come from the germline V gene (reference sequence). CDR3 loop: CATSRDFPGQTNEKLFF. In DNA form, the CDR3 reads TGTGCCACCAGCAGAGATTTCCCGGGACAAACGAATGAAAAACTGTTTTTT.

This clone was observed many times. This sample includes further DNA sequences coding for the same CDR3. The chain recombines TRBV7-9 with TRBJ2-7; possibly TRBD1 or TRBD2 for D (5 bases each). Deletions cut 1 base from V and 0 bases from J, with 13 bases between. This CDR3 has 16 residues. CDR1 is SEHNR and CDR2 is FQNEAQ in the germline V gene (reference sequence). The CDR3 DNA is TGTGCCAGCAGCTTAGGGGGGACGGTCTTCTCCTACGAGCAGTACTTC. Translation gives CASSLGGTVFSYEQYF.

Only a few counts were recorded for this clone. The chain is built from TRBV28 and TRBJ1-3; D not certain. Germline V gives CDR1 MDHEN, CDR2 SYDVKM. This CDR3 is 16 amino acids long. Trimming pared 3 bases from V and 2 bases from J, leaving 14 bases between. CDR3 region: CASSFLPGSTGNTIYF. The CDR3 bases are TGTGCCAGCAGTTTTCTTCCAGGCAGTACTGGAAACACCATATATTTT. The whole variable domain, remainder taken from reference TRBV28 and TRBJ1-3, is DVKVTQSSRYLVKRTGEKVFLECVQDMDHENMFWYRQDPGLGLRLIYFSYDVKMKEKGDIPEGYSVSREKKERFSLILESASTNQTSMYLCASSFLPGSTGNTIYFGEGSWLTVV.

DNA for the CDR3: TGCAGCGTCCCACTAGCGGGTGGACGTGAGCAGTTCTTC. The encoded protein is CSVPLAGGREQFF. J is TRBJ2-1 and V is TRBV29-1, with 9 bases identical to TRBD2. Germline CDR1 reads SQVTM; CDR2 reads ANQGSEA. CDR3 length equals 13 residues. V dropped 6 bases and J dropped 9; count of bases not matched to a gene: 9.

The sample holds a few counts of this clone. The chain is built from TRBV7-8 and TRBJ2-6; TRBD1 matches at 8 bases. This CDR3 comprises 20 residues. In germline, CDR1 is SGHVS, CDR2 FQNEAQ. V lost 4 bases, J lost 2 bases, and 16 bases stayed unmatched. In nucleotides, the CDR3 is TGTGCCAGCAGCTCCATTACCAGGACAGGGTCCGGACCTGGGGCCAACGTCCTGACTTTC. It specifies CASSSITRTGSGPGANVLTF.

The chain links TRBV6-1 to TRBJ2-3; 12 bases agree with TRBD2. Trimming took 4 bases from V and 3 from J; bases not matched to a gene: 8. The CDR3 is 17 residues long. CDR1 MNHNS and CDR2 SASEGT come from the germline V gene. CDR3: CASSGRASGRATDTQYF. Here the CDR3 DNA reads TGTGCCAGCAGTGGCCGCGCTAGCGGGAGGGCAACAGATACGCAGTATTTT.

Points on this clone: This probably arose from a read error, given a far larger clone one base away. The chain joins TRBV29-1 to TRBJ1-1; D ambiguous. The CDR3 is 13 residues long. In germline, CDR1 is SQVTM, CDR2 ANQGSEA. Trimming stripped 4 bases from V and 4 bases from J, with 13 bases between. The CDR3 loop reads CSVAQTSGTEAFF. CDR3 coding DNA: TGCAGCGTTGCCCAGACATCGGGCACTGAAGCTTTCTTT.

V usage is TRBV7-2 and J usage is TRBJ2-7; D is uncertain. The CDR3 loop spans 12 amino acids. Trimming took off 3 bases at V and 12 bases at J, with 15 bases between the two ends. CDR1 is SGHTA and CDR2 is FQGNSA in the germline V gene. The CDR3 here is CASSFQTGGPYF. The CDR3 nucleotides are TGTGCCAGCAGCTTCCAAACTGGTGGACCGTACTTC.

The chain combines TRBV9 with TRBJ2-1; possibly TRBD1 or TRBD2 for D (5 bases each). The CDR3 runs to 14 residues. The germline CDR1 and CDR2 sequences are SGDLS and YYNGEE. V shed 2 bases and J shed 11 bases, with 17 bases lying between them. In DNA, the CDR3 is TGTGCCAGCAGCGTCATGGAGGTGGGGCCGCAGCAGTTCTTC. Its protein product is CASSVMEVGPQQFF.

V usage is TRBV30 and J usage is TRBJ2-7; D might be TRBD2 (7 bases). Germline CDR1 GTSNPN, CDR2 SVGIG (reference sequence). Trimming took 2 bases from V and 10 from J, leaving 18 bases between them. This CDR3 has 13 amino acids. The CDR3 DNA reads as TGTGCCTGGAGTCCCCCACCGGGGGGCATCCAGTACTTC. This codes for CAWSPPPGGIQYF.

The genes are TRBV6-5 and TRBJ1-4, with D perhaps matching TRBD1 (5 bases). Germline CDR1 reads MNHEY; CDR2 reads SVGAGI. The CDR3 length is 14 residues. Trimming removed 6 bases at V and 6 bases at J, with 14 bases between. DNA of the CDR3: TGTGCCAGCAGCCCCGGGGGGGTTTATGAAAAACTGTTTTTT. This codes for CASSPGGVYEKLFF.